What follows are 3 T cell receptor beta chains derived from one specimen sequenced in a study of control samples from healthy donors and cancer patients. Libraries were prepared by immunoSEQ multiplex PCR; TCRdb keeps only in-frame clonotypes and omits some of them. The data hold about 190,000 clones, with 91% observed a single time. Sample: blood. The receptors were sampled from a man younger than 45 in good health.

The chain has TRBV7-9 and TRBJ2-1, with 8 bases lining up with TRBD2. The germline gives CDR1 SEHNR, CDR2 FQNEAQ (reference sequence). The CDR3 covers 14 residues. With V trimmed by 5 bases and J by 5 bases, 5 bases remained unmatched. In nucleotides, the CDR3 is TGTGCCAGCAGCCTCGGGGGGGCCCACAATGAGCAGTTCTTC. Translating gives CASSLGGAHNEQFF.

The chain is built from TRBV10-3 and TRBJ2-7, with D perhaps matching TRBD1 (6 bases). This CDR3 spans 15 amino acids. Trimming took off 4 bases at V and 1 base at J, with 14 bases between the two ends. Germline V gives CDR1 ENHRY, CDR2 SYGVKD. The CDR3 coding sequence is TGTGCCATCAGTGGGGCCCAGGGGATTTCCTACGAGCAGTACTTC. Encoded protein: CAISGAQGISYEQYF.

This sequence joins TRBV11-2 and TRBJ2-5, with D perhaps TRBD1 (5 bases). Trimming shortened V by 0 bases and J by 4 bases, and 15 bases separated the two germline ends. The CDR3 loop spans 16 amino acids. Germline values: CDR1 SGHAT, CDR2 FQNNGV. The CDR3 coding sequence is TGTGCCAGCAGCTTAGACCGTAAGGGGTGGAGAGAGACCCAGTACTTC. It is translated as CASSLDRKGWRETQYF. Filled out from reference TRBV11-2 and TRBJ2-5, the complete variable domain reads EAGVAQSPRYKIIEKRQSVAFWCNPISGHATLYWYQQILGQGPKLLIQFQNNGVVDDSQLPKDRFSAERLKGVDSTLKIQPAKLEDSAVYLCASSLDRKGWRETQYFGPGTRLLVL.